Sequencing of this T cell receptor (beta chain) was carried out in a study of blood T cell repertoires in COVID-19. In the source study's methods: Amplified reference gene primers provided the basis for estimating nucleated cell counts. Here immunoSEQ multiplex PCR was the method, and the copy in TCRdb shows in-frame clones only, minus some. V and J calls and clone size are those listed in that table; D and trimming were worked out from the DNA. The sample records roughly 230,000 clones, about 84% being singletons. Worth noting for this clone: The sample holds other DNA sequences that translate to the same CDR3.

With 0 bases removed from V and 0 bases from J, the gap between germline ends came to 7 bases. This CDR3 has 15 amino acids. Germline CDR1 reads SGHRS; CDR2 reads YFSETQ. The clonotype was recovered from a woman older than 75 with acute or convalescent COVID-19. Sequencing was carried out using peripheral blood. The chain is built from TRBV5-1 and TRBJ1-3, with D perhaps matching TRBD1 (6 bases). CDR3 protein: CASSLDRVSGNTIYF. CDR3 in DNA: TGCGCCAGCAGCTTGGACAGGGTCTCTGGAAACACCATATATTTT.